The clone carrying this T cell receptor (beta chain) showed up just once. The data were taken from a study of siplizumab effects on memory and regulatory T cells. The germline V gene has CDR1 DFQATT and CDR2 SNEGSKA (reference sequence). The CDR3 is made up of 11 amino acids. Trimming took 6 bases from V and 12 from J, leaving 15 bases between them. The protocol was immunoSEQ multiplex PCR, while the TCRdb copy is restricted to in-frame clones and leaves out a portion. The sample shows approximately 120,000 clones, roughly nine tenths of them seen only once. The source material was Tregs sorted from blood. The origin of this receptor is a human donor in good health. The chain is built from TRBV20-1 and TRBJ2-1; D possibly matches TRBD1 or TRBD2 (7 bases each). CDR3 nucleotides: TGCAGTGCCCCGGCCAGGGGGGGGCAGTTCTTC. Protein: CSAPARGGQFF.